Listed below are T cell receptor beta chains from one sample, sequenced in a study of blood T cell repertoires in COVID-19. The assay was immunoSEQ multiplex PCR, and TCRdb's table has in-frame clones only and misses some. The sample shows 150,000 to 200,000 clones, over 70% of them seen only once. The sequenced sample was PBMCs or T cells enriched from blood (not recorded which). The source is a woman in her thirties or forties with acute COVID-19. The conserved cysteine and the conserved F or W are not part of the CDR3 here. The D gene is left open where the match is weak.

TRBV7-9	TRBJ2-1	NA	ASSLRENYNEQF
TRBV11-3	TRBJ2-6	NA	ASSLDFGQGSFLGANVLT
TRBV29-1	TRBJ1-5	TRBD1	SVGTGSNQPQH
TRBV15	TRBJ2-5	TRBD1	ATSRDYRNRGPQETQY
TRBV7-7	TRBJ2-5	TRBD2	ASSLAGARGETQY
TRBV5-1	TRBJ2-5	TRBD1	ASSETGEVETQY
TRBV2	TRBJ2-1	TRBD2	ASKSRLAGGYNEQF
TRBV14	TRBJ2-3	TRBD2	ASSPGTSGLATQY
TRBV6-4	TRBJ2-1	TRBD2	ASSDKASGQQF
TRBV5-1	TRBJ2-5	NA	ASSSTSNRETQY
TRBV10-2	TRBJ1-5	NA	ASSESGGGQPQH
TRBV7-2	TRBJ1-5	TRBD1	ASSLWDSSHQPQH
TRBV28	TRBJ2-1	TRBD1	ASSPLPGTGSSYNEQF
TRBV7-9	TRBJ1-2	NA	ASSSPQVGGKTYGYT
TRBV6-5	TRBJ1-2	TRBD1	ASSYRDRGSYGYT
TRBV6-4	TRBJ2-1	TRBD2	ASSAGTSVFNEQF
TRBV5-8	TRBJ2-2	TRBD2	ASSLVGLAGGPRGTGELF
TRBV5-1	TRBJ1-4	NA	ASSQSTEDNEKLF
TRBV27	TRBJ2-1	TRBD2	ASRPSGIYNEQF
TRBV24-1	TRBJ2-2	NA	ATSDGGSSTGELF
TRBV19	TRBJ2-2	TRBD2	ASRLAGTFDTGELF
TRBV6-5	TRBJ2-7	TRBD1	ASSYSIGTASYEQY
TRBV7-2	TRBJ2-6	NA	ASSLAPLVTGANVLT
TRBV18	TRBJ1-5	NA	ASSPGQLPSSGQPQH
TRBV5-1	TRBJ1-2	NA	ASSVQGPGGYT
TRBV19	TRBJ2-1	TRBD2	ASSIFPSGTSYNEQF
TRBV5-1	TRBJ2-1	TRBD2	ASSLASSSGRALYNEQF
TRBV7-9	TRBJ2-7	TRBD2	ASSLVRASGIPYEQY
TRBV4-2	TRBJ1-2	TRBD1	ASSHHGQGAPGYT
TRBV19	TRBJ1-1	NA	AKKLGREATEAF
TRBV27	TRBJ1-5	TRBD1	ASSAGTGNQPQH
TRBV4-2	TRBJ2-2	TRBD1	ASSLRTGVNTGELF
TRBV5-6	TRBJ2-5	TRBD2	ASSFRTSGGYQETQY
TRBV7-2	TRBJ2-1	NA	ASSLGGRGQGGNEQF
TRBV12-3/TRBV12-4	TRBJ2-1	TRBD2	ASSSGNGEQF
TRBV19	TRBJ2-1	TRBD2	ASSILAGAREQF
TRBV28	TRBJ1-1	NA	ATNRVTEAF